The T cell receptor (beta chain) under discussion was sequenced for a study of T-cell memory formation after mild COVID-19. Study observations and caveats: There was no confirmation that second-wave clones peaking on day 37 were SARS-CoV-2 specific.

In germline, CDR1 is SGHRS, CDR2 YFSETQ. The ends were cut back, 4 bases at V and 1 base at J, with 11 bases in the middle. The CDR3 runs to 15 residues. In TCRdb, the 5' RACE reads were re-called with MiXCR into one record per CDR3 protein. The sample includes around 440,000 distinct CDR3 sequences, 15% to 20% of them seen just once. This clonotype appeared a few times. The antigen is undetermined. Sequencing was performed on PBMCs or a T cell subset sorted from them (not recorded which). The V and J genes are TRBV5-1 and TRBJ2-2; TRBD1 is a possible D gene (6 bases). The receptor was isolated from an adult woman who had mild COVID-19 (a few samples of this study predate the infection). Cell type and time point are not known. The CDR3 coding sequence is TGCGCCAGCAGCCCCGGGACATGGAACACCGGGGAGCTGTTTTTT. The encoded protein is CASSPGTWNTGELFF.